This entry lists 22 T cell receptor beta chains sequenced from one sample in a study of blood T cell repertoires in COVID-19. The data were produced by immunoSEQ multiplex PCR, yet TCRdb's version contains in-frame clones alone and is incomplete. The data show about 290,000 clones, around 85% seen once. The source material was peripheral blood. The receptor source for this set is a woman between 45 and 65 years old with active or convalescent COVID-19.

The chain couples TRBV4-2 to TRBJ2-1; the D gene is possibly TRBD2 (5 bases). The germline V gene has CDR1 LGHNA and CDR2 YNFKEQ. The length of the CDR3 is 15 residues. V was cut by 0 bases and J by 4 bases, with 10 bases left in between. CDR3 nucleotides: TGTGCCAGCAGCCAAGAACTAGGACCTTACAATGAGCAGTTCTTC. It yields the protein CASSQELGPYNEQFF.

The chain combines TRBV7-9 with TRBJ1-1, with a tentative D call TRBD1 (6 bases). The CDR3 consists of 15 residues. CDR1 SEHNR and CDR2 FQNEAQ come from the germline V gene (reference sequence). The V gene lost 5 bases and the J gene lost 0 bases, with 13 bases spanning the gap. The CDR3 coding sequence is TGTGCCAGCAGCCCCCAACAGGGACTGAACACTGAAGCTTTCTTT. Its translation: CASSPQQGLNTEAFF.

The chain carries TRBV2 and TRBJ1-1; unclear D gene. Germline V gives CDR1 SNHLY, CDR2 FYNNEI. Trimming left V 7 bases short and J 1 base short, with 10 bases between. CDR3 length: 13 amino acids. The DNA for the CDR3 is TGTGCCAGCATGGTAGAAAAGAACACTGAAGCTTTCTTT. Residues: CASMVEKNTEAFF.

This CDR3 is CASSYSLAGAGELFF. The CDR3 DNA sequence: TGTGCCAGCAGTTACTCTCTGGCGGGAGCCGGGGAGCTGTTTTTT. The rearrangement uses TRBV6-5 and TRBJ2-2, with 7 nucleotides matching TRBD2. This CDR3 is built from 15 residues. The V segment lost 0 bases and the J segment 6 bases; nucleotides outside the gene matches: 4. CDR1 and CDR2 from the germline V gene are MNHEY and SVGAGI.

The V and J genes are TRBV5-1 and TRBJ2-1; the D gene is possibly TRBD2 (5 bases). This CDR3 is 14 amino acids long. CDR1 and CDR2 (germline): SGHRS, YFSETQ. Between the trimmed V and J ends, which lost 4 bases and 5 bases, there was a span of 13 bases. Written as DNA, the CDR3 is TGCGCCAGCAGCACGCCCGTGACTAACAATGAGCAGTTCTTC. It yields the protein CASSTPVTNNEQFF.

The chain carries TRBV10-2 and TRBJ2-7; tentative D call: TRBD2 (6 bases). Per the germline V gene, CDR1 is WSHSY and CDR2 is SAAADI. The CDR3 runs to 14 residues. Trimming removed 3 bases from V and 5 bases from J, with 14 bases in between. CDR3 sequence: CASSEAGRTDEQYF. The CDR3 DNA follows: TGCGCCAGCAGTGAAGCCGGGAGAACCGACGAGCAGTACTTC.

The chain recombines TRBV27 with TRBJ1-6; D unclear. Germline V gene data show CDR1 as MNHEY and CDR2 as SMNVEV (reference sequence). Trimming pared 3 bases from V and 1 base from J, leaving 13 bases between. This CDR3 spans 17 amino acids. The CDR3 is CASSFTSRQSYNSPLHF. For the CDR3, the DNA is TGTGCCAGCAGTTTTACCAGTAGACAATCCTATAATTCACCCCTCCACTTT.

There are a few counts of this clone. The chain joins TRBV11-1 to TRBJ2-7; TRBD1 aligns across 7 bases. Germline V gene sequence: CDR1 SGHAT, CDR2 FQDESV (reference sequence). The CDR3 is 13 residues long. V gave up 5 bases and J gave up 5 bases; unmatched junction bases: 6. The chain's CDR3 is CASSATGNDEQYF. The CDR3 DNA reads TGTGCCAGCAGCGCGACAGGGAACGACGAGCAGTACTTC.

V is TRBV4-1 and J is TRBJ1-5, with 9 bases that match TRBD1. The CDR3 has 16 amino acids. V lost 4 bases to trimming and J lost 1 base; unmatched junction nucleotides: 5. Germline CDR1 and CDR2: MGHRA and YSYEKL. The CDR3 nucleotides read TGCGCCAGCAGCCGAGACAGGGGGAGAAGCAATCAGCCCCAGCATTTT. Translation: CASSRDRGRSNQPQHF.

The CDR3 coding sequence is TGTGCCAGCAGCTCCCTAGCGGGTAATGAGCAGTTCTTC. Its protein product is CASSSLAGNEQFF. V gene TRBV7-9 combines with J gene TRBJ2-1; 8 positions agree with TRBD2. V lost 4 bases, J lost 7 bases, and 3 bases stayed unmatched. This CDR3 is 13 amino acids long. CDR1 SEHNR and CDR2 FQNEAQ come from the germline V gene (reference sequence).

The rearrangement uses TRBV19 and TRBJ1-2; D is undetermined. With 2 bases removed from V and 8 bases from J, the gap between germline ends came to 15 bases. The CDR3 has 14 residues. Germline CDR1 reads LNHDA; CDR2 reads SQIVND (reference sequence). The CDR3 reads CASSISQRSEGYTF. The CDR3 DNA reads TGTGCCAGTAGTATATCCCAGCGCTCGGAGGGCTACACCTTC.

Written as DNA, the CDR3 is TGTGCCAGCAGCTTAACCCCCGACGCGGGCGAGCAGTACTTC. Translation gives CASSLTPDAGEQYF. The chain uses TRBV7-9 and TRBJ2-7, with D possibly TRBD2 on 5 matching bases. The CDR3 sequence is 14 residues long. Germline V gives CDR1 SEHNR, CDR2 FQNEAQ (reference sequence). V was trimmed by 2 bases and J by 6 bases, leaving 14 bases between them.

V and J are TRBV6-5 and TRBJ1-3; D may be TRBD1 (5 bases). Germline CDR1 is MNHEY and CDR2 is SVGAGI. CDR3 size: 15 residues. The V and J ends lost 6 bases and 4 bases respectively, with 16 bases between them. The CDR3 loop reads CASRPGTPRGNTIYF. The CDR3 nucleotides read TGTGCCAGCAGACCCGGGACTCCTCGGGGAAACACCATATATTTT.

The rearrangement joins TRBV7-9 to TRBJ2-5; the D is unclear. CDR1 is SEHNR, CDR2 FQNEAQ, per germline (reference sequence). The germline V and J ends were trimmed by 3 bases and 5 bases, with 4 bases remaining between them. The CDR3 loop spans 11 amino acids. As DNA, the CDR3 is TGTGCCAGCAGCTTTCTGGAGACCCAGTACTTC. As protein: CASSFLETQYF.

This clone has just a few counts. The J gene is TRBJ2-2, the V gene TRBV6-5, with D possibly matching TRBD1 (6 bases). The CDR3 sequence is 15 residues long. V was clipped by 7 bases and J by 5 bases, with 17 bases between them. Germline V gives CDR1 MNHEY, CDR2 SVGAGI. The CDR3 spells CASMARGGWTGELFF. The DNA of the CDR3 is TGTGCCAGCATGGCCCGAGGGGGATGGACCGGGGAGCTGTTTTTT.

V and J are TRBV4-1 and TRBJ2-1; possible D gene TRBD2, 5 bases. With 7 bases removed from V and 0 bases from J, the gap between germline ends came to 22 bases. From germline, CDR1 is MGHRA and CDR2 YSYEKL. The CDR3 sequence is 18 residues long. The CDR3 spells CASTSLLLAGSSYNEQFF. CDR3 bases: TGCGCCAGCACCTCTTTGCTGCTGGCGGGTAGCTCCTACAATGAGCAGTTCTTC.

The chain recombines TRBV10-3 with TRBJ2-1; D not certain. V was cut by 6 bases and J by 6 bases, with 9 bases left in between. This CDR3 spans 12 amino acids. Per the germline V gene, CDR1 is ENHRY and CDR2 is SYGVKD. CDR3 nucleotide sequence: TGTGCCATCAGCGCACAGTCCAATGAGCAGTTCTTC. Protein product: CAISAQSNEQFF.

V gene TRBV28 combines with J gene TRBJ2-7, with a weak D call TRBD1 (6 bases). Germline assignment: CDR1 MDHEN and CDR2 SYDVKM. The CDR3 runs 17 residues. Trimming pared 5 bases from V and 0 bases from J, leaving 20 bases between. Written as DNA, the CDR3 is TGTGCCAGCAGTGCACCACCGGGACAACTCACCTCCTACGAGCAGTACTTC. Its protein is CASSAPPGQLTSYEQYF.

The sample holds one count of this clone. The CDR3 DNA reads TGTGCCAGCAGCTTGGAGACAGGGTGGAACGAGCAGTACTTC. Translated, it gives CASSLETGWNEQYF. The rearrangement joins TRBV5-4 to TRBJ2-7, with TRBD1 matching over 7 bases. V lost 0 bases, J lost 5 bases, and 5 bases stayed unmatched. Germline CDR1 SGHNT, CDR2 YYREEE (reference sequence). The CDR3 covers 14 residues.

The chain couples TRBV9 to TRBJ1-1; no definite D call. The CDR3 is 13 residues long. Germline values: CDR1 SGDLS, CDR2 YYNGEE. The ends were cut back, 0 bases at V and 11 bases at J, with 14 bases in the middle. The CDR3 is CASSVDSGRMAFF. CDR3 nucleotides: TGTGCCAGCAGCGTAGATAGCGGCAGAATGGCTTTCTTT. Full variable domain (rest looked up from reference TRBV9 and TRBJ1-1): DSGVTQTPKHLITATGQRVTLRCSPRSGDLSVYWYQQSLDQGLQFLIQYYNGEERAKGNILERFSAQQFPDLHSELNLSSLELGDSALYFCASSVDSGRMAFFGQGTRLTVV.

The chain has TRBV7-2 and TRBJ2-3; D uncertain. The V gene lost 1 base and the J gene lost 4 bases, with 9 bases spanning the gap. The CDR3 extends over 14 amino acids. Per the germline V gene, CDR1 is SGHTA and CDR2 is FQGNSA. The CDR3 reads CASSLGAYSDTQYF. CDR3 DNA sequence: TGTGCCAGCAGCTTAGGCGCCTACTCAGATACGCAGTATTTT.

The V call is TRBV10-1, the J call TRBJ2-1, with 9 bases aligning to TRBD2. V gave up 4 bases and J gave up 9 bases; unmatched junction bases: 7. The germline V gene has CDR1 WNHNN and CDR2 SYGVQD (reference sequence). CDR3 length equals 14 residues. CDR3 sequence reads: CASSGGTSNVEQFF. For the CDR3, the DNA is TGCGCCAGCAGTGGCGGGACTAGCAACGTTGAGCAGTTCTTC.